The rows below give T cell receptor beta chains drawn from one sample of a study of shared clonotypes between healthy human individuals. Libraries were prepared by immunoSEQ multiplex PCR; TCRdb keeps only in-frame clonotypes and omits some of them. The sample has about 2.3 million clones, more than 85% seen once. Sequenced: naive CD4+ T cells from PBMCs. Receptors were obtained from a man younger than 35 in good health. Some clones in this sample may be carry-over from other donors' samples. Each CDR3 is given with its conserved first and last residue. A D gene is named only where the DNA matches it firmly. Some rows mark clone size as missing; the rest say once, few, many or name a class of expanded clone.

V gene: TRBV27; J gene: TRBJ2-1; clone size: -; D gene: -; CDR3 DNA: TGTGCCAGCAGTTCTCGGGGGTCCTCCTACAATGAGCAGTTCTTC; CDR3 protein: CASSSRGSSYNEQFF
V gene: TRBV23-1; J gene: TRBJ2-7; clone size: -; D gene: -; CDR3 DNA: TGCGCCAGCAGTCAACACATTATTGGCGAGCAGTACTTC; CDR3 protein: CASSQHIIGEQYF
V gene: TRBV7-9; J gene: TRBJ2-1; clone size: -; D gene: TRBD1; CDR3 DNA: TGTGCCAGCAGCTTCCACCCCGGACAGGAGGAGTTCTTC; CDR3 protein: CASSFHPGQEEFF
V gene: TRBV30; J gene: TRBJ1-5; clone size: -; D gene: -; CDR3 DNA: TGTGCCTGGAGTGGCCCTGGGCAGGGAGGAAATCAGCCCCAGCATTTT; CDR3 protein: CAWSGPGQGGNQPQHF
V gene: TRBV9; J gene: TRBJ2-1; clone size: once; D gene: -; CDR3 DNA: TGTGCCAGCAGCGTAGCTACCGGAGGTGACAGAGGGGCGGGATCCTACAATGAGCAGTTCTTC; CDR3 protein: CASSVATGGDRGAGSYNEQFF
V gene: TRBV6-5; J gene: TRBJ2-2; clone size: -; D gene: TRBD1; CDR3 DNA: TGTGCCAGTCAAGCCGGGACAGGGCCCACCGGGGAGCTGTTTTTT; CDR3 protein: CASQAGTGPTGELFF
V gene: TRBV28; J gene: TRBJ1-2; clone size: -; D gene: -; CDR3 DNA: TGTGCCAGCAGTTTAAGGCAAAATTCCTATGGCTACACCTTC; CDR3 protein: CASSLRQNSYGYTF
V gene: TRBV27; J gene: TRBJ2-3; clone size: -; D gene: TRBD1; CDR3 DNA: TGTGCCAGCAGTTCCCCCCGTGGGACAGGGGGCGCAGATACGCAGTATTTT; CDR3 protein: CASSSPRGTGGADTQYF
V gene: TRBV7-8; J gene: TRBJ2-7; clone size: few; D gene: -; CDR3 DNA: TGTGCCAGCAGCTTAGACAGGACCTACGAGCAGTACTTC; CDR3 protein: CASSLDRTYEQYF
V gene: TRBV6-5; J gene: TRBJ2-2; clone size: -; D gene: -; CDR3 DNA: TGTGCCACCGCGCCCCCCCAGAACACCGGGGAGCTGTTTTTT; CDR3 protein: CATAPPQNTGELFF
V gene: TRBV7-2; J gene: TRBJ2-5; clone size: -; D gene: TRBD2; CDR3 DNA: TGTGCCAGCAGTCGAACTAGCGGGAGGGCTCGAGAGACCCAGTACTTC; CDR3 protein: CASSRTSGRARETQYF
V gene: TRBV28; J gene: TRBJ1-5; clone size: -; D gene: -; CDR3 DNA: TGTGCCAGCAGAACGGGGGGCGCGGGTCAGCCCCAGCATTTT; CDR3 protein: CASRTGGAGQPQHF
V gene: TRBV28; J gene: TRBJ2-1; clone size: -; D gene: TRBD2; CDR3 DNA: TGTGCCAGCACTTCCGGGACTAGCGGGAGTAATGAGCAGTTCTTC; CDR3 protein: CASTSGTSGSNEQFF
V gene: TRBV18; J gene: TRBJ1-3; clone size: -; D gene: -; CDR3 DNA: TGTGCCAGCTCACCTAACCACGTTGGAAACACCATATATTTT; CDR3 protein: CASSPNHVGNTIYF
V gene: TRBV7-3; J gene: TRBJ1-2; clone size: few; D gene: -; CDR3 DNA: TGTGCCAGCAGCTTAAACCCGGGCGGGCCGAGCGGCTACACCTTC; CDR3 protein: CASSLNPGGPSGYTF
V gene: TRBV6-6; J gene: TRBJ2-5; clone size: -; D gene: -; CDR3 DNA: TGTGCCAGCAGTTACGAGGGAGAGACCCAGTACTTC; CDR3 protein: CASSYEGETQYF
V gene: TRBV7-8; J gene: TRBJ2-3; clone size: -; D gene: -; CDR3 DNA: TGTGCCAGCTGGTCCCTCACAGATACGCAGTATTTT; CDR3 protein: CASWSLTDTQYF
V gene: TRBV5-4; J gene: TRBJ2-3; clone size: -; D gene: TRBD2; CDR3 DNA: TGTGCCAGCAGCTTGGCAGCGGGCGGGAGGCAGGCAGATACGCAGTATTTT; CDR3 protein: CASSLAAGGRQADTQYF
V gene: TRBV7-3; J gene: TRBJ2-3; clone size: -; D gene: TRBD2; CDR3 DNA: TGTGCCAGCAGCTTAACTACTAGCGGCGAGCAGTATTTT; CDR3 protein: CASSLTTSGEQYF
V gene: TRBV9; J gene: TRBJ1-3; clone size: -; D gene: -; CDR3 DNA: TGTGCCAGCAGCGTAGCACAGTTTGGAAACACCATATATTTT; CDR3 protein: CASSVAQFGNTIYF
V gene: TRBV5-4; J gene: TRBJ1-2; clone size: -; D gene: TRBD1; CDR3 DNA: TGTGCCAGCAGCTTGGAGGGGGGACAGAGTGGCTACACCTTC; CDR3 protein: CASSLEGGQSGYTF
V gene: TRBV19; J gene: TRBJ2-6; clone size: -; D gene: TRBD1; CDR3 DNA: TGTGCCAGTAGGGGGACAGGGCTAGGGGCCAACGTCCTGACTTTC; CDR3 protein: CASRGTGLGANVLTF
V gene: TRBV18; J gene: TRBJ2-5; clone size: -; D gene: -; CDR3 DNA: TGTGCCAGCTCACCGTCTTTGGGGGGAGAGACCCAGTACTTC; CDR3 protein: CASSPSLGGETQYF
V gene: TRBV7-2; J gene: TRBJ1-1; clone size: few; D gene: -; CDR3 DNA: TGTGCCAGCAGCTTAGCTGGGGTGGGGAACACTGAAGCTTTCTTT; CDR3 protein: CASSLAGVGNTEAFF
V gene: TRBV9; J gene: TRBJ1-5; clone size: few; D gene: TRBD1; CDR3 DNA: TGTGCCAGCAGCGGACAGGGGGTTAATCAGCCCCAGCATTTT; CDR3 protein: CASSGQGVNQPQHF
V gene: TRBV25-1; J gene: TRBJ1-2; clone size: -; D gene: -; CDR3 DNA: TGTGCCAGCAGAGGGTACTATGGCTACACCTTC; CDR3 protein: CASRGYYGYTF
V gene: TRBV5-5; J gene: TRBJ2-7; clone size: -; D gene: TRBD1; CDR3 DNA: TGTGCCAGCATGGACAGGGGGTTCACCTACGAGCAGTACTTC; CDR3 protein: CASMDRGFTYEQYF
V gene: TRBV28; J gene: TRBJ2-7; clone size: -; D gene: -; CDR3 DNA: TGTGCCAGCAGTTTGACGGACGAGCAGTACTTC; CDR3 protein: CASSLTDEQYF
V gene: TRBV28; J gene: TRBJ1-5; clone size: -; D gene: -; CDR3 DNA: TGTGCCAGCACCGCTATGTCAGGGCAAGGTCAGCCCCAGCATTTT; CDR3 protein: CASTAMSGQGQPQHF
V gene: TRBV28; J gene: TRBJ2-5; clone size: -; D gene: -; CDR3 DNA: TGTGCCAGCAGTTTAGAGGTTTACCAAGAGACCCAGTACTTC; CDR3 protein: CASSLEVYQETQYF
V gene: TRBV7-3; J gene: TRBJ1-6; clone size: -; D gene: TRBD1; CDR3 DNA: TGTGCCAGCAGCTACGGACAGGGATATAATTCACCCCTCCACTTT; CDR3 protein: CASSYGQGYNSPLHF
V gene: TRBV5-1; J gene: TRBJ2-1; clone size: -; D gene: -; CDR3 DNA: TGCGCCAGCAGCTTGGACCCTTCATCGGCGAGGAACTACAATGAGCAGTTCTTC; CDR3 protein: CASSLDPSSARNYNEQFF
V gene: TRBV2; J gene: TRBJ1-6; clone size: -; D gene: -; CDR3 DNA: TGTGCCAGCAAACAGGGAATTAATTCACCCCTCCACTTT; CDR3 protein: CASKQGINSPLHF
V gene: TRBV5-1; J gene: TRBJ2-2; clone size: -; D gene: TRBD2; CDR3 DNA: TGCGCCAGCAGCCTCCCGGGAGGGAACACCGGGGAGCTGTTTTTT; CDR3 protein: CASSLPGGNTGELFF
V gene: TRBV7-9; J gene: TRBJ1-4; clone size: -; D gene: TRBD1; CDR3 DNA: TGTGCCAGCAGCCCAGGGGGGGCGCGGGAAAAACTGTTTTTT; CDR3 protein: CASSPGGAREKLFF
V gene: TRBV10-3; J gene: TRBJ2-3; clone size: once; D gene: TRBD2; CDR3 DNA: TGTGCCATCAGTGACCAGCGGGAGGTAGCAGATACGCAGTATTTT; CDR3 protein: CAISDQREVADTQYF
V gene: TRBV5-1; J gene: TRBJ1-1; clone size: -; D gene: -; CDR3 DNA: TGCGCCAGCAGCTTGTTGGGGGCCAAGAACACTGAAGCTTTCTTT; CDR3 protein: CASSLLGAKNTEAFF
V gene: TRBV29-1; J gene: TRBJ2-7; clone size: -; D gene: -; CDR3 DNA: TGCAGCGTTGCTGGGGGCCGCTACGAGCAGTACTTC; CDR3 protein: CSVAGGRYEQYF
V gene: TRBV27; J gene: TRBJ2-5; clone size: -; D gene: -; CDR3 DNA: TGTGCCAGCAGTTCCACCCCGACGGCATACCAAGAGACCCAGTACTTC; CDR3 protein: CASSSTPTAYQETQYF
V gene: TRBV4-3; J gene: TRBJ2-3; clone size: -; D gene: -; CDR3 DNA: TGCGCCAGCAGCCAAGTGCGGACAGGGAGGGGGGGCACAGATACGCAGTATTTT; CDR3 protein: CASSQVRTGRGGTDTQYF
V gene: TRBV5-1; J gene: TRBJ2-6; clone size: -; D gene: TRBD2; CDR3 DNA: TGCGCCAGCAGCTTGGGAACTAGCGGGGCTGGGGCCAACGTCCTGACTTTC; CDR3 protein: CASSLGTSGAGANVLTF
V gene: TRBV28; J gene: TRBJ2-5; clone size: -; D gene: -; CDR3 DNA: TGTGCCAGCAGCAAGGGGGGGGAAGGCGAGGAGACCCAGTACTTC; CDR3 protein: CASSKGGEGEETQYF
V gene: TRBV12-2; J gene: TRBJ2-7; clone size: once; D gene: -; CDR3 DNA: TGTGCAAGTCGCTGGACTAGTGTGCCCTACGAGCAGTACTTC; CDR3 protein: CASRWTSVPYEQYF
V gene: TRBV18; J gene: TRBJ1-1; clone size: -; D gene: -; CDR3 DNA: TGTGCCAGCTCACCAGGGCAGACCACTGAAGCTTTCTTT; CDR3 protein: CASSPGQTTEAFF
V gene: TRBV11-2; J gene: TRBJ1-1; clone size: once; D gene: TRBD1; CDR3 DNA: TGTGCCAGCAGCCGCACGGGACAGGGGACTGAAGCTTTCTTT; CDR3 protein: CASSRTGQGTEAFF
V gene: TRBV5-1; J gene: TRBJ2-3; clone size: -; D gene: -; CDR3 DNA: TGCGCCAGCAGCTTGGTTGGTGGCCGGGTATTCGGTACGCAGTATTTT; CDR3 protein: CASSLVGGRVFGTQYF
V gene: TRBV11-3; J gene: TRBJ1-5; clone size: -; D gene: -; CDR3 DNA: TGTGCCAGCAGCTTAAGTCCTGGGCAGGATAGCAATCAGCCCCAGCATTTT; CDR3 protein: CASSLSPGQDSNQPQHF